What follows describes a single TCR beta chain. Its antigen is not yet known. The input lacks base qualities; no much larger clone sits a single base away. The data derive from a study of T cells in localized non-small cell lung cancer (dated by TCRdb to the early 2020s). Regarding the research as a whole: T cell repertoires of more than 200 early-stage NSCLC patients were analyzed, with tumors being compared against uninvolved tumor-adjacent lungs. The mean age of the NSCLC patients was just over 65 years, with 120 to 150 men and 85 to 110 women. The cohort consisted of approximately 240 treatment-naive NSCLC patients whose localized lung tumors had been resected. What the research found in general, with its limitations: Because multi-region tumor sequencing was not done, intratumor heterogeneity could not be ruled out. Since the design was exploratory, TCR variables were selected using unadjusted p-values with no false-discovery rate correction. Higher blood T cell density associated with longer overall survival, while higher adjacent-lung clonality associated with shorter survival. Uninvolved tumor-adjacent lung showed the highest T cell clonality, higher than tumor, which suggests more focused antigenic responses in the adjacent lung. A median of approximately 53 of the top 100 tumor clones turned up in the paired uninvolved adjacent lung, and about 28 of those clones also ranked among the top 100 of that same adjacent lung.

The immunoSEQ Assay was used to sequence TCR beta CDR3 regions from DNA. In the paper's pipeline: T cell density was computed as TCR beta template counts normalized to usable DNA estimated by amplifying housekeeping genes. Richness was estimated with the preseqR package, extrapolating to 400,000 templates for PBMC samples and 120,000 templates for tissue samples. Clonality was calculated as one minus Pielou's evenness. To identify tissue-enriched TCRs, differential abundance testing was run on productive amino-acid clonotypes with a minimum total count of 5 and an alpha of 0.1. Repertoire overlap between compartments was quantified with the Jaccard Index and Morisita Overlap Index. GLIPH grouped TCR beta CDR3s together with public tetramer-defined viral CDR3s, and a viral motif had to include at least three viral sequences and show V-gene enrichment. TCRdb took this table from immuneACCESS and kept in-frame rearrangements with V and J called. Such tables lack part of the clones; where checked against another copy, unresolved V genes explain under half of the gap, and the rest is unexplained. That table is the source of V, J and clone size, and D and trimming were worked out from the DNA. Recorded for this sample are 40,000 or so clones; more than 75% of them occurred a single time. The leading ten clones occupy about 6.4% of the sample.

The CDR3 numbers 13 residues from cysteine through phenylalanine. Left in the record is the CDR3 DNA by itself, 39 bases read in frame from the first base. Trimming at the junction amounts to 1 base on V and 9 bases on J, and the germline ends lie 10 bases apart. CDR1 is given as KGHSH and CDR2 as LQKENI, both from the germline V gene. At diagnosis, tumor, uninvolved tumor-adjacent lung and peripheral blood were collected and then preserved as a mix of FFPE and fresh-frozen material. For TCR repertoire profiling, the blood samples were analyzed as peripheral blood mononuclear cells. The source is a man aged 35 to 70 with stage I lung adenocarcinoma. The material was peripheral blood, obtained before any cancer treatment. In this chain, TRBV18 is recombined with TRBJ2-1; the D segment could be TRBD1, given 6 matching bases. CDR3 loop: CASSPLTGGEQFF. The DNA sequence is given as TGTGCCAGCTCACCACTGACAGGAGGTGAGCAGTTCTTC.